The clone carrying this T cell receptor beta chain was seen only once. The data stem from a study of control samples from healthy donors and cancer patients. The repertoire was sequenced with immunoSEQ multiplex PCR; TCRdb's copy has only in-frame clones and lacks some. The sample gives about 99,000 clones, about 89% of which show up once; approximately 20% is in the top ten. V gave up 1 base and J gave up 3 bases; unmatched junction bases: 3. The CDR3 length is 14 residues. Germline V gene data show CDR1 as SGHNT and CDR2 as YYREEE (reference sequence). The V call is TRBV5-4, the J call TRBJ1-1; 7 bases align to TRBD1. The sequenced sample was PBMCs. The source is a man in his 60s with lung cancer. The CDR3 sequence: CASSLSRGDTEAFF. CDR3 in DNA: TGTGCCAGCAGCTTGTCCAGGGGGGACACTGAAGCTTTCTTT.